The TCR beta chain under discussion was sequenced for a study of monozygotic twins with inflammatory bowel disease. TCRdb re-analyzed the 5' RACE reads; it lists each CDR3 protein once, without DNA. The sample includes roughly 330,000 distinct CDR3 sequences. A note on this clonotype: Its antigen is not identified.

Study-wide results and limits: Using the inverse Simpson index, IBD patients had lower TCRbeta diversity than healthy co-twins.

This CDR3 spans 16 amino acids. Germline lookup yields CDR1 SGHRS and CDR2 YFSETQ. The sequencing input was blood. The V gene is TRBV5-1, the J gene TRBJ2-7; TCRdb calls TRBD1, which cannot be checked without DNA. The receptor was isolated from a human donor with ulcerative colitis or Crohn's disease, or a healthy co-twin of an affected twin (not recorded which). The CDR3 protein is CASSLVPGPENYEQYF.